The 15 T cell receptor beta chains below come from one sample, sequenced in a study of regulatory T cells in long-lasting Graves disease. iRepertoire HTBI primers and Arm-PCR of CDR3 regions built TCR beta libraries. TCRdb redid the calling of the multiplex PCR reads with MiXCR, one entry per CDR3 protein. Among 420,000 or so distinct CDR3 sequences, 15% to 20% were seen once, and the ten largest hold 20% to 25%. Indicated time point: newly diagnosed GD, antithyroid drugs for less than 3 months. From PBMCs, RNA was extracted and then used to make the TCR library. The same sample was also studied in work on T cells in Graves' hyperthyroidism and ophthalmopathy.

The source was peripheral blood mononuclear cells (PBMCs), collected at new diagnosis, from a patient treated with antithyroid drugs. Every receptor here comes from a young woman with Graves disease.

This clonotype was counted only a few times. J is TRBJ2-2 and V is TRBV3-1; TRBD2 matches at 7 bases. The CDR3 runs to 18 residues. V shed 1 base and J 2 bases; nucleotides not matched to a gene: 10. Germline CDR1 reads LGHDT; CDR2 reads YNNKEL (reference sequence). This chain's CDR3 is CASSQVTPLAVNTGELFF. CDR3 DNA sequence: TGTGCCAGCAGCCAAGTAACTCCGCTAGCGGTTAACACCGGGGAGCTGTTTTTT.

This clonotype was observed many times. The chain is built from TRBV24-1 and TRBJ2-7; tentative D call: TRBD2 (6 bases). The ends were cut back, 5 bases at V and 2 bases at J, with 15 bases in the middle. This CDR3 has 15 amino acids. Germline loops: CDR1 KGHDR, CDR2 SFDVKD. The CDR3 DNA reads TGTGCCACCAGTGCCGGGGGACTCGCGGCCTACGAGCAGTACTTC. Translation: CATSAGGLAAYEQYF.

A remark on this clonotype: One end of the junction does not line up with germline, which may come from a read error. This chain uses TRBV6-1 with TRBJ1-1, with TRBD1 matching over 7 bases. Germline V CDR1 and CDR2: MNHNS, SASEGT. This CDR3 spans 11 amino acids. The CDR3 DNA is TGTGCCAGCACCGTCTTCGGGACAGCCAAGTTT. Encoded protein: CASTVFGTAKF.

The sample holds many counts of this clonotype. The rearrangement uses TRBV27 and TRBJ2-7; D may be TRBD1 or TRBD2 (5 bases each). Trimming cost V 5 bases and J 3 bases, with 14 bases left between them. Germline lookup yields CDR1 MNHEY and CDR2 SMNVEV (reference sequence). The CDR3 has 14 amino acids. The CDR3 nucleotides read TGTGCCAGCAGTAGGGACGGAACTTACTACGAGCAGTACTTC. It encodes CASSRDGTYYEQYF.

J is TRBJ1-3 and V is TRBV18; D is unclear. The germline V and J ends were trimmed by 0 bases and 9 bases, with 21 bases remaining between them. CDR3 size: 17 residues. CDR1 KGHSH and CDR2 LQKENI come from the germline V gene. This CDR3 is CASSPPVSSPTTRTIYF. The DNA for the CDR3 is TGTGCCAGCTCACCACCGGTATCTTCCCCAACCACTCGCACCATATATTTT.

This clonotype was recorded at least ten times. This chain links TRBV2 with TRBJ1-2; 7 nucleotides match TRBD1. CDR1 is SNHLY, CDR2 FYNNEI, per germline. The CDR3 has 17 amino acids. V lost 3 bases and J lost 0; bases outside the gene matches: 10. In nucleotides, the CDR3 is TGTGCCAGCAGTGATCCCCACCCCGGGACAGCTAACTATGGCTACACCTTC. It encodes CASSDPHPGTANYGYTF.

This clonotype has at least ten counts. The rearrangement uses TRBV7-3 and TRBJ2-3; TRBD2 aligns across 8 bases. Germline V gene lookup returns CDR1 SGHTA and CDR2 FQGTGA. With 5 bases clipped from V and 4 bases from J, the junction kept 14 bases outside the gene matches. The CDR3 has 17 amino acids. The CDR3 DNA reads TGTGCCAGCAGCCCCGCTCGGTTAGCGGGATCGCCAGATACGCAGTATTTT. It yields the protein CASSPARLAGSPDTQYF.

This clonotype was recorded many times. This chain links TRBV20-1 with TRBJ1-1; D remains unclear. This CDR3 has 12 amino acids. Looked up from germline, CDR1 is DFQATT and CDR2 is SNEGSKA (reference sequence). Trimming left V 6 bases short and J 1 base short, with 9 bases between. CDR3 bases: TGCAGTGCCGATGGGTCGAACACTGAAGCTTTCTTT. Amino acid sequence: CSADGSNTEAFF.

In the case of this clonotype: The junction departs from germline at one end; a sequencing error may be responsible. The chain couples TRBV11-2 to TRBJ2-3, with 11 positions matching TRBD2. CDR1 SGHAT and CDR2 FQNNGV come from the germline V gene. The CDR3 loop spans 20 amino acids. CDR3 nucleotides: TGCGCCAGCAGCCAAGGGACTAGCGGATATTGGCTCGTTAACACAGATACGCAGTATTTT. Protein product: CASSQGTSGYWLVNTDTQYF.

In this sample, this clonotype turned up a few times. The V gene is TRBV9, the J gene TRBJ2-7; TRBD2 matches 7 bases. J gave up 0 bases and V 2 bases, and 5 bases lay outside the gene matches. Germline V gene lookup returns CDR1 SGDLS and CDR2 YYNGEE. The CDR3 length is 15 residues. CDR3 sequence (DNA): TGTGCCAGCAGCGTGGGAGGGACTTCCTCCTACGAGCAGTACTTC. Its protein is CASSVGGTSSYEQYF. Using reference TRBV9 and TRBJ2-7 for the parts outside the CDR3, the full variable domain is DSGVTQTPKHLITATGQRVTLRCSPRSGDLSVYWYQQSLDQGLQFLIQYYNGEERAKGNILERFSAQQFPDLHSELNLSSLELGDSALYFCASSVGGTSSYEQYFGPGTRLTVT.

This clonotype came up many times. The rearrangement uses TRBV12-3 or TRBV12-4 and TRBJ2-2; 10 positions agree with TRBD2. The junction had 5 bases not matched to a gene; V was cut back by 6 bases and J by 4 bases. The CDR3 consists of 15 residues. The CDR3 region has the DNA TGTGCCAGCAGCCTAGCGGGAGTTCCCACCGGGGAGCTGTTTTTT. It encodes CASSLAGVPTGELFF.

There are a few counts of this clonotype. The chain employs TRBV7-8 and TRBJ2-6, with unresolved D. Between the trimmed V and J ends, which lost 5 bases and 2 bases, there was a span of 10 bases. This CDR3 has 15 amino acids. CDR1 is SGHVS, CDR2 FQNEAQ, per germline. The CDR3 DNA sequence: TGTGCCAGCAGCCGAGCATCGCCTGGGGCCAACGTCCTGACTTTC. Encoded protein: CASSRASPGANVLTF. Complete variable domain (other parts from reference TRBV7-8 and TRBJ2-6): GAGVSQSPRYKVAKRGQDVALRCDPISGHVSLFWYQQALGQGPEFLTYFQNEAQLDKSGLPSDRFFAERPEGSVSTLKIQRTQQEDSAVYLCASSRASPGANVLTFGAGSRLTVL.

This clonotype has a count of ten or more. The rearrangement links TRBV12-3 or TRBV12-4 to TRBJ2-1; 10 bases map to TRBD2. The V and J ends lost 6 bases and 4 bases, in that order; junction bases with no gene match: 9. This CDR3 region has 16 residues. In DNA, the CDR3 is TGTGCCAGCAGCTCTAGGACTAGCGGAAAATACAATGAGCAGTTCTTC. Protein product: CASSSRTSGKYNEQFF.

This clonotype was observed many times. The chain links TRBV11-2 to TRBJ2-1; no clear D. The CDR3 is 15 residues long. Germline V gives CDR1 SGHAT, CDR2 FQNNGV. V lost 1 base to trimming and J lost 6 bases, with 13 bases between them. The CDR3 nucleotides are TGTGCCAGCAGCTTAGGGGTAGGGAAAGTCAATGAGCAGTTCTTC. Its translation is CASSLGVGKVNEQFF.

Points on this clonotype: This may be a read error, as it is one base from a much larger clone. The chain uses TRBV12-3 or TRBV12-4 and TRBJ2-5, with D uncertain. The CDR3 consists of 13 residues. Trimming took off 3 bases at V and 5 bases at J, with 10 bases between the two ends. CDR3 DNA: TGTGCCAGCAGTTTCGAGAGTGGGGAGACCCAGTACTTC. Translating it yields CASSFESGETQYF.